This T cell receptor (beta chain) was identified in a study of blood T cell repertoires in COVID-19. TCRdb's copy holds only in-frame clones and misses some; the assay was immunoSEQ multiplex PCR. In the table there are 190,000 or so clones, about 87% of which are singletons. The sample was peripheral blood. The source of this sequence is a young woman who had recovered from COVID-19.

The CDR3 DNA reads as TGTGCCTTCTCCGGGACTAGCTTCTACAATGAGCAGTTCTTC. This sequence encodes CAFSGTSFYNEQFF. The chain links TRBV30 to TRBJ2-1; TRBD2 matches at 9 bases. Germline CDR1 GTSNPN, CDR2 SVGIG (reference sequence). The CDR3 is 14 residues long. V was pared by 7 bases and J by 3 bases, with 7 bases of the junction left unmatched.